The entry that follows covers one T cell receptor beta chain sequence. Its target antigen remains unknown. No base-level quality is on record; no much larger clone is a single base apart. Whole blood was collected in K2EDTA tubes by collaborating institutions according to the institutions' own protocols. Collaborator samples were shipped for TCRbeta analysis as frozen whole blood, isolated PBMCs, or DNA extracted from either sample type. The immunoSEQ Assay, a bias-controlled multiplex PCR, was used to amplify TCRbeta CDR3 regions from genomic DNA. As for the authors' bioinformatics: Within the assay, amplification of reference gene primers was used to estimate how many nucleated cells each sample contained. To quantify the absolute abundance of each unique TCRbeta CDR3 rearrangement, sequence reads were collapsed and filtered. For each sample, productive Simpson clonality was calculated as the square root of Simpson's diversity index across productive rearrangements. TCRdb re-hosts the immuneACCESS table, in-frame sequences only. Its copies lack some clones; in the studies checked, an unresolved V gene accounts for under half of them, and the cause for the rest is not known. The V and J calls and clone size come from that table; D and trimming were worked out from the DNA. The sample table lists approximately 160,000 clones, approximately 80% of them with a count of one. 6.5% to 9% of the sample goes to the ten largest clones.

The source of the sample is a study of blood T cell repertoires in COVID-19 (TCRdb year 2020). About the investigation overall: Collaborator samples came from the United States, Italy and Spain and covered acute and convalescent phases of COVID-19. The prospective study material was composed of cDNA or gDNA derived from T cells, B-cell-depleted T cells, or PBMCs. Deeply sampled blood TCRbeta repertoires from subjects exposed to, actively infected with, or recovered from COVID-19 were included in the dataset. The repertoires were made available in a free public database intended to serve as a resource for research on the immune response to SARS-CoV-2. The samples were drawn from two sources: the first 160 participants of the ongoing ImmuneRACE study, and approximately 1,300 subjects contributed by 6 global collaborators. Sample metadata almost always included a de-identified subject ID, COVID-19 status, age in years and sex. HLA class I and class II types, where available, came from metadata supplied by the sample provider rather than from assay-based typing. Study-wide conclusions, independent of this receptor: The quantity of clinical and demographic metadata differed by source and by participant and was supplied without curation.

The CDR3 numbers 16 residues from cysteine through phenylalanine. The DNA shown is the 48-base CDR3, in frame from base 1. The V end gives up 2 bases and the J end 4 bases, leaving 4 bases in the junction not matched to a gene. The germline V gene encodes CDR1 MNHEY and CDR2 SVGEGT. The rearranged chain carries TRBV6-2 or TRBV6-3 and TRBJ2-1; 11 bases in the middle match TRBD2. Sequenced material: peripheral blood. This TCR derives from a woman aged 45-59 years in a cohort sampled during active or convalescent COVID-19. Read as DNA, the sequence is TGTGCCAGCAGTTACAAACTAGCGGGAGATTACAATGAGCAGTTCTTC. This codes for CASSYKLAGDYNEQFF.